The next 16 T cell receptor beta chains were all read from a single sample in a study of T-cell reconstitution after alpha-beta-depleted transplantation in children. Unique molecular identifiers featured in how the TCRbeta library was prepared. TCRdb redid the calling of the PCR reads with MiXCR, one entry per CDR3 protein. Counted here are a few hundred thousand distinct CDR3 sequences, approximately 7% occurring once; the ten biggest clones make up 5.5% to 6.5%. This material consisted of PBMCs, taken before TCRalphabeta/CD19-depleted stem cell transplant. These receptors were collected from a boy between 2 and 10 years old with acute lymphoblastic leukemia, due to receive a stem cell transplant.

This clonotype was counted between two and nine times. The chain uses TRBV4-1 and TRBJ2-2, with a possible D match to TRBD2 (5 bases). The CDR3 has 17 amino acids. V lost 1 base to trimming and J lost 1 base, with 13 bases between them. CDR1 is MGHRA, CDR2 YSYEKL, per germline. CDR3 amino acids: CASSQVSGLGNTGELFF. The CDR3 DNA sequence: TGCGCCAGCAGCCAAGTTTCGGGGTTAGGGAACACCGGGGAGCTGTTTTTT.

This clonotype was seen at least ten times. The V and J genes are TRBV5-1 and TRBJ1-3; D is perhaps TRBD1 (6 bases). The germline gives CDR1 SGHRS, CDR2 YFSETQ. V was clipped by 2 bases and J by 4 bases, with 7 bases between them. The CDR3 has 13 residues. CDR3 protein: CASSFGQGNTIYF. The CDR3 bases are TGCGCCAGCAGCTTCGGACAGGGAAACACCATATATTTT.

This clonotype was seen a few times. The rearrangement uses TRBV20-1 and TRBJ1-6; TRBD1 is a possible D gene (6 bases). Germline lookup yields CDR1 DFQATT and CDR2 SNEGSKA (reference sequence). This CDR3 has 16 amino acids. V was cut by 5 bases and J by 7 bases, with 21 bases left in between. As DNA, the CDR3 is TGCAGTGCTCACAACGACAGGCGGAACTACAATTCACCCCTCCACTTT. This encodes CSAHNDRRNYNSPLHF.

This clonotype was counted ten times or more. In DNA, the CDR3 is TGTGCCAGCAATTCCCGAATAGGATCTGGGGCCAACGTCCTGACTTTC. It translates to CASNSRIGSGANVLTF. The rearrangement uses TRBV28 and TRBJ2-6; no firm D call. Between the trimmed V and J ends, which lost 7 bases and 1 base, there was a span of 14 bases. In germline, CDR1 is MDHEN, CDR2 SYDVKM. This CDR3 spans 16 amino acids. The full variable domain, completed using reference TRBV28 and TRBJ2-6, is DVKVTQSSRYLVKRTGEKVFLECVQDMDHENMFWYRQDPGLGLRLIYFSYDVKMKEKGDIPEGYSVSREKKERFSLILESASTNQTSMYLCASNSRIGSGANVLTFGAGSRLTVL.

This clonotype was seen a few times. The rearrangement links TRBV5-5 to TRBJ1-6; tentative D call: TRBD1 (6 bases). CDR3 size: 14 residues. Trimming removed 6 bases at V and 9 bases at J, with 16 bases between. The germline V gene encodes CDR1 SGHKS and CDR2 YYEKEE (reference sequence). CDR3 sequence reads: CASTRGGAGSPLHF. CDR3 in DNA: TGTGCCAGCACCCGAGGGGGGGCAGGTTCACCCCTCCACTTT.

V usage is TRBV5-5 and J usage is TRBJ2-2, with D perhaps matching TRBD2 (5 bases). The CDR3 has 18 amino acids. V dropped 3 bases and J dropped 0 bases, with 18 bases sitting between them. Germline assignment: CDR1 SGHKS and CDR2 YYEKEE (reference sequence). Here the CDR3 reads CASSSSPREVSNTGELFF. The CDR3 bases are TGTGCCAGCAGCTCCTCCCCCCGGGAAGTATCGAACACCGGGGAGCTGTTTTTT.

This sequence joins TRBV28 and TRBJ2-7; 9 bases align to TRBD2. This CDR3 region has 15 residues. Germline CDR1 is MDHEN and CDR2 is SYDVKM. The V and J ends lost 5 bases and 5 bases, in that order; junction bases with no gene match: 10. In DNA, the CDR3 is TGTGCCAGCAGTACCCGACTAGCGGAGCTGAACGAGCAGTACTTC. It codes for CASSTRLAELNEQYF.

This clonotype was recorded a few times. The rearrangement joins TRBV5-6 to TRBJ2-7, with 7 bases that match TRBD1. With V trimmed by 4 bases and J by 2 bases, 6 bases remained unmatched. The CDR3 spans 14 residues. Germline V gives CDR1 SGHDT, CDR2 YYEEEE. CDR3 loop: CASSLGQPPYEQYF. CDR3 nucleotide sequence: TGTGCCAGCAGCCTGGGACAGCCTCCCTACGAGCAGTACTTC.

The sample holds a few counts of this clonotype. The chain joins TRBV5-5 to TRBJ2-2; D remains ambiguous. Per germline, CDR1 SGHKS and CDR2 YYEKEE (reference sequence). This CDR3 comprises 14 residues. V was clipped by 0 bases and J by 3 bases, with 6 bases between them. This CDR3 reads CASSLEQYTGELFF. CDR3 nucleotides: TGTGCCAGCAGCTTGGAACAGTACACCGGGGAGCTGTTTTTT. The whole variable domain, filled in from reference TRBV5-5 and TRBJ2-2, reads DAGVTQSPTHLIKTRGQQVTLRCSPISGHKSVSWYQQVLGQGPQFIFQYYEKEERGRGNFPDRFSARQFPNYSSELNVNALLLGDSALYLCASSLEQYTGELFFGEGSRLTVL.

The V and J genes are TRBV12-3 or TRBV12-4 and TRBJ2-7; TRBD2 matches at 8 bases. V was pared by 3 bases and J by 5 bases, with 15 bases of the junction left unmatched. The length of the CDR3 is 17 residues. The CDR3: CASSLESGRGSRHEQYF. CDR3 coding DNA: TGTGCCAGCAGTTTGGAAAGCGGGAGAGGGAGTCGCCACGAGCAGTACTTC.

About this clonotype: The conserved closing phenylalanine or tryptophan is absent in this CDR3, likely reflecting a read error. The chain employs TRBV30 and TRBJ1-1, with 7 bases identical to TRBD1. Germline loops: CDR1 GTSNPN, CDR2 SVGIG (reference sequence). CDR3 size: 13 residues. Trimming took 8 bases from V and 2 from J; bases not matched to a gene: 8. CDR3 sequence: CAGQTGRNTEAFC. CDR3 in DNA: TGTGCCGGTCAGACAGGGCGCAACACTGAAGCTTTCTGT.

This clonotype was counted ten times or more. The chain joins TRBV11-2 to TRBJ2-2, with 10 positions matching TRBD2. The CDR3 contains 17 residues. V dropped 2 bases and J dropped 3; count of bases not matched to a gene: 6. Germline CDR1 reads SGHAT; CDR2 reads FQNNGV. Here the CDR3 reads CASSLIGLAGDTGELFF. Here the CDR3 DNA reads TGTGCCAGCAGCTTAATCGGGCTAGCGGGAGACACCGGGGAGCTGTTTTTT.

The chain has TRBV18 and TRBJ2-7; 7 bases map to TRBD2. Unmatched junction bases numbered 5, after V lost 3 bases and J lost 0 bases. Per the germline V gene, CDR1 is KGHSH and CDR2 is LQKENI. The CDR3 is made up of 15 amino acids. CDR3 in amino acids: CASSPPGRGSYEQYF. CDR3 DNA: TGTGCCAGCTCACCCCCGGGGAGGGGCTCCTACGAGCAGTACTTC.

This clonotype came up a few times. The rearrangement uses TRBV29-1 and TRBJ1-1; tentative D call: TRBD1 (6 bases). Trimming left V 3 bases short and J 1 base short, with 12 bases between. Per the germline V gene, CDR1 is SQVTM and CDR2 is ANQGSEA. The CDR3 length is 14 residues. In nucleotides, the CDR3 is TGCAGCGTTGAGGGGGTGACAGGGAACACTGAAGCTTTCTTT. Protein sequence: CSVEGVTGNTEAFF.

This clonotype has ten or more counts. J is TRBJ2-7 and V is TRBV12-3 or TRBV12-4, with TRBD1 as a possible D gene (6 bases). V was clipped by 2 bases and J by 4 bases, with 18 bases between them. The CDR3 runs 16 residues. This chain's CDR3 is CASSLWGRGEWYEQYF. DNA for the CDR3: TGTGCCAGCAGTTTATGGGGCAGGGGAGAGTGGTACGAGCAGTACTTC.

This clonotype was found many times. V is TRBV29-1 and J is TRBJ2-7; 11 positions agree with TRBD2. After removal of 5 bases from V and 6 bases from J, the junction contained 9 bases not matched to a gene. Germline V gene sequence: CDR1 SQVTM, CDR2 ANQGSEA. The CDR3 consists of 14 residues. CDR3 coding DNA: TGCAGCGTTTCTGGACTAGCGGGTGGTCTCGAGCAGTACTTC. Translated, it gives CSVSGLAGGLEQYF.